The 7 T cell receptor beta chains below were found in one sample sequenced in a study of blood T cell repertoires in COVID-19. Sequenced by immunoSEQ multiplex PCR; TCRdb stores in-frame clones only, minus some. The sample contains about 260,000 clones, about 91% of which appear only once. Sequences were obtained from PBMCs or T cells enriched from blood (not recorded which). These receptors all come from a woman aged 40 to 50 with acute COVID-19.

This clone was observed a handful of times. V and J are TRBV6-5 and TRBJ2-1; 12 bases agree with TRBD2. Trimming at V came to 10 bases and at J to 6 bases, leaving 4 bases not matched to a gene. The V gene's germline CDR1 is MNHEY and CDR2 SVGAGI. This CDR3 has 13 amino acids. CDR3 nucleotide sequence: TGTGCCACTAGCGGGAGGGCGTCCAATGAGCAGTTCTTC. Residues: CATSGRASNEQFF.

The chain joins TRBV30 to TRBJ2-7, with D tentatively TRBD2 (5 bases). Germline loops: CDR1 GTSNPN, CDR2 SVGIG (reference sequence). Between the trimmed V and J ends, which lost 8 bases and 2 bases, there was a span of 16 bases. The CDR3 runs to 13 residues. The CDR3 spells CAGVDPGAYEQYV. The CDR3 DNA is TGTGCCGGTGTGGACCCCGGGGCCTACGAGCAGTACGTC.

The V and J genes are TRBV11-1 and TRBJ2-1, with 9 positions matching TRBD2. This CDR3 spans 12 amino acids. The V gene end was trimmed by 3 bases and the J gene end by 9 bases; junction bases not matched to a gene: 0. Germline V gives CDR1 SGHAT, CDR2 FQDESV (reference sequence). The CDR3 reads CASSFSGSEQFF. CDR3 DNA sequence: TGTGCCAGCAGCTTTAGCGGGAGTGAGCAGTTCTTC. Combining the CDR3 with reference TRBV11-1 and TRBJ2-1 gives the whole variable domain EAEVAQSPRYKITEKSQAVAFWCDPISGHATLYWYRQILGQGPELLVQFQDESVVDDSQLPKDRFSAERLKGVDSTLKIQPAELGDSAMYLCASSFSGSEQFFGPGTRLTVL.

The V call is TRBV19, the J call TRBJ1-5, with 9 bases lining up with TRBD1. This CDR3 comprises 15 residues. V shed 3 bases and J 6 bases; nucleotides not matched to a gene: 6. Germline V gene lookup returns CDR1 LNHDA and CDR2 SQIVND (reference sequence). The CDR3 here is CASSMEGQGSQPQHF. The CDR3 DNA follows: TGTGCCAGTAGTATGGAGGGACAGGGTAGTCAGCCCCAGCATTTT.

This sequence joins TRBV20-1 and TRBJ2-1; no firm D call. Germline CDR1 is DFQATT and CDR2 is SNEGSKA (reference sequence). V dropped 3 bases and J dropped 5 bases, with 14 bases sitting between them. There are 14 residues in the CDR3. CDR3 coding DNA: TGCAGTGCTAGTAGGTTGGTTCGGGACAATGAGCAGTTCTTC. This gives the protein CSASRLVRDNEQFF.

The CDR3 DNA reads as TGTGCCAGCAGTGAATTCCAGGGAAGCTCTGGAAACACCATATATTTT. Protein: CASSEFQGSSGNTIYF. The chain links TRBV25-1 to TRBJ1-3; possible D gene TRBD1, 5 bases. V lost 1 base, J lost 0 bases, and 10 bases lay in between. Germline V gene lookup returns CDR1 MGHDK and CDR2 SYGVNS. There are 16 residues in the CDR3. The complete variable domain, with remaining parts taken from reference TRBV25-1 and TRBJ1-3, reads EADIYQTPRYLVIGTGKKITLECSQTMGHDKMYWYQQDPGMELHLIHYSYGVNSTEKGDLSSESTVSRIRTEHFPLTLESARPSHTSQYLCASSEFQGSSGNTIYFGEGSWLTVV.

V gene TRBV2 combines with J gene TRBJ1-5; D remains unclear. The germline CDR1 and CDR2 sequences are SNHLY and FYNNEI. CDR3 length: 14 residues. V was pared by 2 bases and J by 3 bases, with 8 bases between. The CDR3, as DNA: TGTGCCAGCAGTGAAAGACAATACAATCAGCCCCAGCATTTT. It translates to CASSERQYNQPQHF. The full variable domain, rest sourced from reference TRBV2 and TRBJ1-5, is EPEVTQTPSHQVTQMGQEVILRCVPISNHLYFYWYRQILGQKVEFLVSFYNNEISEKSEIFDDQFSVERPDGSNFTLKIRSTKLEDSAMYFCASSERQYNQPQHFGDGTRLSIL.